The clone carrying this T cell receptor beta chain appeared a few times. Its antigen is still unknown. At the DNA level, this CDR3 is encoded by other sequences in the same sample as well. The CDR3 has 14 residues. CDR1 is PRHDT, CDR2 FYEKMQ, per germline (reference sequence). The V gene end was trimmed by 0 bases and the J gene end by 3 bases; junction bases not matched to a gene: 1. Stated treatment: AdE1-LMPpoly-expanded autologous EBV-specific T-cell therapy followed by anti-PD-1 nivolumab. This entry belongs to a study of EBV T-cell therapy then PD-1 blockade in nasopharyngeal carcinoma. TCRdb's copy holds only in-frame clones and misses some; the assay was immunoSEQ multiplex PCR. The table includes about 23,000 clones, 84% detected once.

J is TRBJ1-2 and V is TRBV13; 7 nucleotides line up with TRBD1. The sample was CD8+ T cells from blood, taken at approximately day 64 from a patient whose treatment included autologous EBV-specific T cells and nivolumab. The receptor was derived from a middle-aged man with nasopharyngeal carcinoma. DNA for the CDR3: TGTGCCAGCAGCTTAGGCACAGGGGACTATGGCTACACCTTC. Its translation is CASSLGTGDYGYTF.